One sample yielded the 4 T cell receptor beta chains listed below, sequenced in a study of shared clonotypes between healthy human individuals. Clones were sequenced by immunoSEQ multiplex PCR, and TCRdb holds only the in-frame ones, with some missing. Of millions of clones in the sample, 85% to 95% are singletons; the top ten hold 0.13%. Sample: naive CD4+ T cells sorted from blood. Subset in this sample: CD45RA+ positively selected. The receptors derive from a young man in good health.

This clone has just one count. Other DNA sequences within the sample encode an identical CDR3. The chain carries TRBV6-5 and TRBJ1-2; TRBD1 matches 8 bases. Per the germline V gene, CDR1 is MNHEY and CDR2 is SVGAGI. CDR3 length: 13 residues. J was trimmed by 7 bases and V by 5 bases; bases with no gene match: 6. CDR3 amino acids: CASSQQGVGGYTF. The CDR3 DNA is TGTGCCAGCAGTCAACAGGGGGTTGGTGGCTACACCTTC.

The V gene is TRBV18, the J gene TRBJ1-5, with a weak D call TRBD1 (5 bases). CDR3 size: 14 residues. Germline lookup yields CDR1 KGHSH and CDR2 LQKENI. With 2 bases removed from V and 4 bases from J, the gap between germline ends came to 9 bases. In nucleotides, the CDR3 is TGTGCCAGCTCACCAATGACAGATAATCAGCCCCAGCATTTT. Amino acid sequence: CASSPMTDNQPQHF.

The rearrangement uses TRBV4-3 and TRBJ1-2, with D perhaps matching TRBD1 (5 bases). V lost 0 bases, J lost 0 bases, and 8 bases lay in between. Germline CDR1 is LGHNA and CDR2 is YSLEER. This CDR3 is 15 amino acids long. CDR3 amino acids: CASSQDWGTNYGYTF. The DNA for the CDR3 is TGCGCCAGCAGCCAAGATTGGGGCACTAACTATGGCTACACCTTC.

The genes are TRBV5-1 and TRBJ2-1; 12 positions agree with TRBD1. Germline CDR1 reads SGHRS; CDR2 reads YFSETQ. The ends lost 1 base at V and 7 bases at J; junction bases unmatched: 6. The CDR3 is 16 residues long. CDR3 bases: TGCGCCAGCAGCTTGATGGGACAGGGGGCCGGGAATGAGCAGTTCTTC. This codes for CASSLMGQGAGNEQFF.